A single sample gave rise to the 9 T cell receptor beta chains below, sequenced in a study of shared clonotypes between healthy human individuals. The method was immunoSEQ multiplex PCR; TCRdb's version includes in-frame clones alone and lacks a portion of them. Here the sample spans 1.5 million to 2.5 million clones, just under 95% being singletons. Only CD45RO-negative cells positively selected for CCR7 counted as naive CD8 cells, so terminally differentiated effector memory CD45RA+ cells were excluded. Material for sequencing was naive CD8+ T cells sorted from blood. The receptor set was obtained from a man between 18 and 35 years old in good health.

The chain recombines TRBV6-5 with TRBJ2-1; TRBD1 matches 9 bases. The CDR3 sequence is 15 residues long. Trimming removed 6 bases from V and 5 bases from J; junction bases left unmatched: 8. CDR1 and CDR2 from the germline V gene are MNHEY and SVGAGI. CDR3 sequence (DNA): TGTGCCAGCAGCTGGGACCGGGACAGGGACAATGAGCAGTTCTTC. It translates to CASSWDRDRDNEQFF.

The CDR3 DNA is TGTGCCTGGAGCCAGGGGAACTTCTATGGCTACACCTTC. Amino acids: CAWSQGNFYGYTF. This chain links TRBV30 with TRBJ1-2; tentatively, D is TRBD1 (6 bases). The length of the CDR3 is 13 residues. The germline gives CDR1 GTSNPN, CDR2 SVGIG (reference sequence). Trimming took off 3 bases at V and 4 bases at J, with 12 bases between the two ends.

The rearrangement uses TRBV9 and TRBJ1-1; the D gene is possibly TRBD1 (6 bases). The CDR3 runs to 14 residues. The germline V and J ends were trimmed by 4 bases and 6 bases, with 16 bases remaining between them. CDR1 is SGDLS and CDR2 is YYNGEE in the germline V gene. CDR3 region: CASSPGEGPAEAFF. The CDR3 DNA sequence: TGTGCCAGCAGCCCAGGGGAGGGACCCGCTGAAGCTTTCTTT.

This clone has just one count. The chain is built from TRBV6-5 and TRBJ2-5; a weak D match, TRBD2 (6 bases). In germline, CDR1 is MNHEY, CDR2 SVGAGI. The ends were cut back, 5 bases at V and 7 bases at J, with 14 bases in the middle. The CDR3 has 13 amino acids. The CDR3 nucleotides read TGTGCCAGCAGTCCGGGGGAGTCCACGACCCAGTACTTC. This gives the protein CASSPGESTTQYF.

CDR3 residues: CAIFLYYGYTF. The CDR3 bases are TGTGCCATCTTCCTATACTATGGCTACACCTTC. The chain links TRBV6-1 to TRBJ1-2; D is unresolved. The V and J ends lost 10 bases and 3 bases respectively, with 9 bases between them. Germline V gives CDR1 MNHNS, CDR2 SASEGT. The CDR3 runs 11 residues.

This clone was counted a single time. At the DNA level, this CDR3 is encoded by other sequences in the same sample as well. The rearrangement links TRBV30 to TRBJ2-2; D not certain. CDR3 length: 12 amino acids. From germline, CDR1 is GTSNPN and CDR2 SVGIG (reference sequence). V lost 1 base to trimming and J lost 6 bases, with 6 bases between them. As DNA, the CDR3 is TGTGCCTGGAGTGAAGGAGCCGGGGAGCTGTTTTTT. As protein: CAWSEGAGELFF.

The genes are TRBV7-9 and TRBJ2-5, with 10 positions matching TRBD1. There are 14 residues in the CDR3. Per germline, CDR1 SEHNR and CDR2 FQNEAQ (reference sequence). Trimming cost V 4 bases and J 7 bases; bases outside gene matches: 6. The CDR3 reads CASSSTGGDMTQYF. CDR3 sequence (DNA): TGTGCCAGCAGCTCGACAGGGGGCGATATGACCCAGTACTTC.

J is TRBJ2-5 and V is TRBV7-3; D is ambiguous. Germline V lookup: CDR1 SGHTA, CDR2 FQGTGA. The CDR3 totals 15 residues. V was trimmed by 2 bases and J by 3 bases, leaving 13 bases between them. CDR3 sequence (DNA): TGTGCCAGCAGCTTATGGGGTGGCGGCGAAGAGACCCAGTACTTC. This sequence encodes CASSLWGGGEETQYF.

The chain is built from TRBV5-6 and TRBJ2-5; the match to TRBD1 covers 9 bases. In germline, CDR1 is SGHDT, CDR2 YYEEEE. The CDR3 covers 15 residues. The ends lost 0 bases at V and 6 bases at J; junction bases unmatched: 6. For the CDR3, the DNA is TGTGCCAGCAGCTTGGCCGGGGACAGGGATAAGACCCAGTACTTC. Encoded protein: CASSLAGDRDKTQYF.